The 8 T cell receptor beta chains below come from one sample, sequenced in a study of OX40 agonist ivuxolimab in advanced cancers. Clones were read by immunoSEQ multiplex PCR, and TCRdb kept only the in-frame ones, dropping some. The sample has 50,000 or so clones; over 85% are singletons. The sequencing used CD4+ or CD8+ T cells sorted from blood, collected in a trial of the OX40 agonist ivuxolimab. The receptors here all came from an adult with an advanced solid tumor such as melanoma, head and neck, liver or kidney cancer.

This rearrangement joins TRBV6-1 to TRBJ2-7; the match to TRBD1 covers 11 bases. The CDR3 contains 17 residues. Per the germline V gene, CDR1 is MNHNS and CDR2 is SASEGT. After removal of 2 bases from V and 4 bases from J, the junction contained 10 bases not matched to a gene. CDR3 region: CASSEMIGTGGWYEQYF. In DNA, the CDR3 is TGTGCCAGCAGTGAAATGATCGGGACAGGGGGGTGGTACGAGCAGTACTTC.

The genes are TRBV7-6 and TRBJ1-2; a possible D gene is TRBD1 (6 bases). The CDR3 loop spans 16 amino acids. V dropped 6 bases and J dropped 3 bases, with 20 bases sitting between them. Germline CDR1 and CDR2: SGHVS and FNYEAQ. The CDR3 spells CASRPPLRGEDYGYTF. The CDR3 bases are TGTGCCAGCAGGCCCCCACTCAGGGGAGAGGACTATGGCTACACCTTC.

The chain carries TRBV5-1 and TRBJ2-2; D unclear. The CDR3 is 12 residues long. Per the germline V gene, CDR1 is SGHRS and CDR2 is YFSETQ. The V gene lost 3 bases and the J gene lost 3 bases, with 3 bases spanning the gap. The CDR3 loop is CASSSYTGELFF. CDR3 coding DNA: TGCGCCAGCAGCTCCTACACCGGGGAGCTGTTTTTT.

The chain combines TRBV2 with TRBJ2-7; 10 positions agree with TRBD2. The CDR3 length is 15 residues. The trim removed 6 bases at V and 2 bases at J, leaving 7 bases unmatched. Per germline, CDR1 SNHLY and CDR2 FYNNEI. CDR3 protein: CASSYTSGTTYEQYF. The CDR3 DNA reads TGTGCCAGCAGCTATACTAGCGGGACGACCTACGAGCAGTACTTC.

V usage is TRBV9 and J usage is TRBJ2-7; TRBD2 agrees at 8 bases. The V gene's germline CDR1 is SGDLS and CDR2 YYNGEE. The ends lost 4 bases at V and 4 bases at J; junction bases unmatched: 4. The CDR3 runs to 13 residues. The CDR3 sequence: CASSPGRGYEQYF. In DNA form, the CDR3 reads TGTGCCAGCAGCCCCGGGAGGGGATACGAGCAGTACTTC.

V gene TRBV5-1 combines with J gene TRBJ1-4; a weak D match, TRBD1 (5 bases). This CDR3 has 20 residues. Trimming removed 1 base at V and 2 bases at J, with 24 bases between. Germline V lookup: CDR1 SGHRS, CDR2 YFSETQ. CDR3 coding DNA: TGCGCCAGCAGCTTGCAATCAGGAGGTCCAGGGCGTCCCACTAATGAAAAACTGTTTTTT. This codes for CASSLQSGGPGRPTNEKLFF.

The V and J genes are TRBV19 and TRBJ1-5; 12 bases line up with TRBD1. The V segment lost 4 bases and the J segment 3 bases; nucleotides outside the gene matches: 7. The CDR3 totals 17 residues. Per germline, CDR1 LNHDA and CDR2 SQIVND (reference sequence). The CDR3: CASSSRDRGLNNQPQHF. In DNA, the CDR3 is TGTGCCAGTAGTAGCCGGGACAGGGGGCTCAACAATCAGCCCCAGCATTTT.

This chain uses TRBV6-5 with TRBJ2-1; 9 bases match TRBD2. The CDR3 covers 15 residues. CDR1 MNHEY and CDR2 SVGAGI come from the germline V gene. The V segment lost 0 bases and the J segment 8 bases; nucleotides outside the gene matches: 5. The CDR3 bases are TGTGCCAGCAGTTACTCTAGCGGGAGTAGGGATGAGCAGTTCTTC. Translated, it gives CASSYSSGSRDEQFF.